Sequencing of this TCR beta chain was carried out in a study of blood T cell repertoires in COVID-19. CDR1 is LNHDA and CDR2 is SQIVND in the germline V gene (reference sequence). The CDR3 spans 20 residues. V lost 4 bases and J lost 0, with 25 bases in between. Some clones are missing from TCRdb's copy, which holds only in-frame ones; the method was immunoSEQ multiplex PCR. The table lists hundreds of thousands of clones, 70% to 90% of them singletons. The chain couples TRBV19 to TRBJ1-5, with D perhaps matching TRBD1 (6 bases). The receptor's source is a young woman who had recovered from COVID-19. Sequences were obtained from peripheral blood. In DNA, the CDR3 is TGTGCCAGTAGTAGTAATAAGGGGGATTGGACCGAGATTAGCAATCAGCCCCAGCATTTT. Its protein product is CASSSNKGDWTEISNQPQHF. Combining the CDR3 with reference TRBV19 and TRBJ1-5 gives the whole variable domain DGGITQSPKYLFRKEGQNVTLSCEQNLNHDAMYWYRQDPGQGLRLIYYSQIVNDFQKGDIAEGYSVSREKKESFPLTVTSAQKNPTAFYLCASSSNKGDWTEISNQPQHFGDGTRLSIL.